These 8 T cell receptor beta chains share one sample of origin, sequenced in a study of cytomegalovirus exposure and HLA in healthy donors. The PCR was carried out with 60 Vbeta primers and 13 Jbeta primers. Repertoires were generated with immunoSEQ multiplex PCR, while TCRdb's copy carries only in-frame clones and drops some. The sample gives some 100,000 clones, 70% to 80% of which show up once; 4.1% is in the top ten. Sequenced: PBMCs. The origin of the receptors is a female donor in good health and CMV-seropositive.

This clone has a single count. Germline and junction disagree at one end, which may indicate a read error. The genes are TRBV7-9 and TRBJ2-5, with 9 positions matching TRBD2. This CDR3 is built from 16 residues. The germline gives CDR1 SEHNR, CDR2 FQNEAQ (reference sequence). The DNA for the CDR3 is TGTTCCAGCAGCTTAGCCTTGGCGGGGGGGCAAGAGACCCAGTACTTC. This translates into CSSSLALAGGQETQYF. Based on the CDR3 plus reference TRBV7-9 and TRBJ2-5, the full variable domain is DTGVSQNPRHKITKRGQNVTFRCDPISEHNRLYWYRQTLGQGPEFLTYFQNEAQLEKSRLLSDRFSAERPKGSFSTLEIQRTEQGDSAMYLCSSSLALAGGQETQYFGPGTRLLVL.

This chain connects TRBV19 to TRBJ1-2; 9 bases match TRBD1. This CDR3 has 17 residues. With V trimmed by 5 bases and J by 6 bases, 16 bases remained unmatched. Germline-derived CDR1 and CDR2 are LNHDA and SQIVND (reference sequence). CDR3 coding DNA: TGTGCCAGTAGTCCCTACCATTACAGGGGGCAATTGAATGGCTACACCTTC. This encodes CASSPYHYRGQLNGYTF.

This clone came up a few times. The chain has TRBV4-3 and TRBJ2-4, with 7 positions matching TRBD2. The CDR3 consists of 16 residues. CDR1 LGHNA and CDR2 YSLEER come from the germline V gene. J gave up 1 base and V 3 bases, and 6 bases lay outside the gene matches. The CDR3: CASSQGRGGAKNIQYF. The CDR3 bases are TGCGCCAGCAGCCAGGGACGGGGAGGGGCCAAAAACATTCAGTACTTC.

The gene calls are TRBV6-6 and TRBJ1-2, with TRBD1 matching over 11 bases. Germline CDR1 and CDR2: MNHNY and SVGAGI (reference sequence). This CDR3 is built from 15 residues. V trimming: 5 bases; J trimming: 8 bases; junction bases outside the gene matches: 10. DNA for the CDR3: TGTGCCAGCAGTCCCCCCGGACAGGGGGCAGGGGGCTACACCTTC. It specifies CASSPPGQGAGGYTF.

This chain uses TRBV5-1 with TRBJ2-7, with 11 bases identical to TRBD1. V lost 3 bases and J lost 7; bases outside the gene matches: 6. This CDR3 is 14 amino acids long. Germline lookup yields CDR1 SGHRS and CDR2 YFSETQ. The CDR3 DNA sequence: TGCGCCAGCAGCTCGGGACAGGGGGTGGGGGAGCAGTACTTC. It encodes CASSSGQGVGEQYF.

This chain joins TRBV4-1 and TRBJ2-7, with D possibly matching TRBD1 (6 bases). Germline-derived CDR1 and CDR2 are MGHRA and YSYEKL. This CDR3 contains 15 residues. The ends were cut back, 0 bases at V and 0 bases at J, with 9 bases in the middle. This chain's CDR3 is CASSQEGTLSYEQYF. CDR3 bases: TGCGCCAGCAGCCAAGAAGGGACACTCTCCTACGAGCAGTACTTC.

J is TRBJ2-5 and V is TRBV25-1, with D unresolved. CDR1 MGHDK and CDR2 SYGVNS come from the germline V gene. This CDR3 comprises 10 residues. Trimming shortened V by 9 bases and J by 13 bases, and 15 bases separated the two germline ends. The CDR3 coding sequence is TGTGCCAGACCTGCAAGAGAGCTGTACTTC. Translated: CARPARELYF.

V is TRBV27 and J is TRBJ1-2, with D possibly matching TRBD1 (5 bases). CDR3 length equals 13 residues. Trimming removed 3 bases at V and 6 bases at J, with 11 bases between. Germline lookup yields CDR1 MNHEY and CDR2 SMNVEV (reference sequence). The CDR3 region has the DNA TGTGCCAGCAGTTTTTACCAGGGCAATGGCTACACCTTC. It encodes CASSFYQGNGYTF.